The 16 T cell receptor beta chains reported below all come from one sample, sequenced in a study of circulating CD8 cells and anti-PD-1 response in melanoma. Sorting of live CD3+CD8+TCRalphabeta+ cells by PD-1 and/or TIGIT gave four subsets. Each library started from roughly 16 ng of total RNA using the QIAseq Immune Repertoire TCR panel. MiXCR, applied by TCRdb to the reads, yields one record per CDR3 protein. The table records about 710 distinct CDR3 sequences, 7.4% of them present only once. The source material was CD8+ T cells from PBMCs, sampled at baseline or after one month of anti-PD-1 therapy (not recorded which). The receptor source for this set is a human donor with melanoma.

By share of the sample, this clonotype is large. The chain couples TRBV19 to TRBJ1-1; D ambiguous. This CDR3 has 14 residues. Germline CDR1 and CDR2: LNHDA and SQIVND (reference sequence). V lost 4 bases and J lost 3, with 12 bases in between. As DNA, the CDR3 is TGTGCCAGTAGTACGGGGTCCGGGCACACTGAAGCTTTCTTT. Protein product: CASSTGSGHTEAFF.

This clonotype was recorded a few times. This may be a read error, as it is one base from a much larger clone. This sequence joins TRBV29-1 and TRBJ2-4; D assignment may be TRBD1 or TRBD2 (5 bases each). V shed 4 bases and J shed 11 bases, with 27 bases lying between them. Germline V gene data show CDR1 as SQVTM and CDR2 as ANQGSEA. The CDR3 is made up of 16 amino acids. This CDR3 reads CSVVASRGAHRNVQYF. The CDR3, as DNA: TGCAGCGTTGTTGCCTCACGAGGGGCCCACCGGAACGTTCAGTACTTC.

Within the sample, this clonotype is large. V gene TRBV27 combines with J gene TRBJ2-3; 10 nucleotides line up with TRBD2. V lost 3 bases, J lost 0 bases, and 9 bases stayed unmatched. This CDR3 has 18 amino acids. Germline lookup yields CDR1 MNHEY and CDR2 SMNVEV (reference sequence). The CDR3 DNA reads as TGTGCCAGCAGTTTCTTTAAAAGCGGGGGGGGAAGCACAGATACGCAGTATTTT. Translating gives CASSFFKSGGGSTDTQYF.

This clonotype is labeled medium-sized. The chain is built from TRBV29-1 and TRBJ2-1, with TRBD1 matching over 12 bases. The CDR3 has 14 residues. The ends lost 7 bases at V and 7 bases at J; junction bases unmatched: 8. Germline assignment: CDR1 SQVTM and CDR2 ANQGSEA. CDR3 sequence (DNA): TGCAGCGCCCTCCGGGACAGGGGGCAGAATGAGCAGTTCTTC. Translated, it gives CSALRDRGQNEQFF.

This clonotype has just a few counts. A much larger clone is a single base away; this may be a read error. The chain has TRBV27 and TRBJ1-5; possibly TRBD1 for D (5 bases). CDR3 size: 12 residues. V lost 5 bases and J lost 7, with 9 bases in between. CDR1 and CDR2 (germline): MNHEY, SMNVEV (reference sequence). The CDR3 here is CASSRGRQPQHF. The CDR3 DNA reads as TGTGCCAGCAGTCGGGGGAGGCAGCCCCAGCATTTT.

This clonotype is termed large. The V gene is TRBV28, the J gene TRBJ2-3; no clear D. This CDR3 is 12 amino acids long. V dropped 3 bases and J dropped 4 bases, with 5 bases sitting between them. The germline V gene encodes CDR1 MDHEN and CDR2 SYDVKM. The CDR3 sequence is CASSLEPDTQYF. CDR3 bases: TGTGCCAGCAGTTTGGAACCAGATACGCAGTATTTT.

In its sample, this clonotype ranks as medium-sized (0.01 to 0.1%). V is TRBV29-1 and J is TRBJ1-5; D perhaps matches TRBD1 (6 bases). V was pared by 5 bases and J by 3 bases, with 14 bases between. Germline V gene data show CDR1 as SQVTM and CDR2 as ANQGSEA. This CDR3 spans 14 amino acids. The CDR3 region has the DNA TGCAGCGTTAGGACAGTACATGACAATCAGCCCCAGCATTTT. Translated, it gives CSVRTVHDNQPQHF.

By proportion, this clonotype is medium-sized (0.01 to 0.1%). In DNA, the CDR3 is TGTGCCAGCAGTCTACTGGGAGGGGAGCAGTTCTTC. Encoded protein: CASSLLGGEQFF. The J gene is TRBJ2-1, the V gene TRBV27; 7 bases align to TRBD2. The CDR3 extends over 12 amino acids. CDR1 and CDR2 from the germline V gene are MNHEY and SMNVEV (reference sequence). The J segment lost 10 bases and the V segment lost 5 bases, leaving 5 bases of the junction unmatched.

In this sample, this clonotype is medium-sized (0.01 to 0.1%). The CDR3 loop is CASSAGPSYEQYF. The CDR3 DNA reads TGTGCCAGCAGTGCCGGGCCGTCCTACGAGCAGTACTTC. The genes are TRBV5-6 and TRBJ2-7; D uncertain. V was shortened by 5 bases and J by 1 base, with 10 bases between the two germline ends. Germline V lookup: CDR1 SGHDT, CDR2 YYEEEE. The CDR3 is 13 residues long.

This clonotype ranks as medium-sized (0.01 to 0.1%). The V and J genes are TRBV29-1 and TRBJ1-5, with no clear D. This CDR3 is built from 14 residues. The V end lost 3 bases, the J end lost 4 bases, and 13 bases lay between the germline ends. Germline V lookup: CDR1 SQVTM, CDR2 ANQGSEA. CDR3 amino acids: CSVETEGENQPQHF. CDR3 sequence (DNA): TGCAGCGTTGAGACTGAGGGCGAAAATCAGCCCCAGCATTTT.

By share, this clonotype counts as large. The chain couples TRBV28 to TRBJ1-6, with a tentative D call TRBD1 (6 bases). In germline, CDR1 is MDHEN, CDR2 SYDVKM. This CDR3 is built from 17 residues. Trimming removed 6 bases at V and 2 bases at J, with 17 bases between. The CDR3 sequence is CASRAGTTTTYNSPLHF. CDR3 sequence (DNA): TGTGCCAGCAGGGCCGGGACAACTACCACCTATAATTCACCCCTCCACTTT.

This clonotype is classed as medium-sized (0.01 to 0.1%). The chain carries TRBV27 and TRBJ2-7, with D unresolved. Deletions cut 0 bases from V and 0 bases from J, with 6 bases between. The germline gives CDR1 MNHEY, CDR2 SMNVEV (reference sequence). The CDR3 runs 14 residues. CDR3 bases: TGTGCCAGCAGTTTATCATCGAGCTCCTACGAGCAGTACTTC. This codes for CASSLSSSSYEQYF.

This clonotype is medium-sized. V is TRBV5-8 and J is TRBJ2-3, with 7 bases fitting TRBD1. This CDR3 contains 14 residues. Germline CDR1 reads SGHTS; CDR2 reads YDEGEE. V lost 2 bases and J lost 1; bases outside the gene matches: 1. The DNA of the CDR3 is TGTGCCAGCAGCTTTGACAGGGGCACAGATACGCAGTATTTT. Encoded protein: CASSFDRGTDTQYF.

Within the sample, this clonotype is large. The chain carries TRBV5-5 and TRBJ1-6, with 7 bases aligning to TRBD1. With 1 base clipped from V and 10 bases from J, the junction kept 8 bases outside the gene matches. Germline V gene sequence: CDR1 SGHKS, CDR2 YYEKEE (reference sequence). CDR3 length: 15 amino acids. The CDR3 loop is CASSLWAGGGSPLHF. The CDR3 DNA reads TGTGCCAGCAGCTTGTGGGCAGGGGGTGGATCACCCCTCCACTTT.

V and J are TRBV28 and TRBJ2-7, with D perhaps matching TRBD1 (5 bases). Per the germline V gene, CDR1 is MDHEN and CDR2 is SYDVKM. The CDR3 length is 15 residues. Trimming stripped 6 bases from V and 1 base from J, with 16 bases between. The CDR3 protein is CASSLRTSISYEQYF. Written as DNA, the CDR3 is TGTGCCAGCAGCCTGCGGACATCTATTTCCTACGAGCAGTACTTC.

This clonotype is medium-sized in the sample. The chain uses TRBV27 and TRBJ1-5; no reliable D call. Trimming took 8 bases from V and 2 from J, leaving 16 bases between them. This CDR3 has 15 residues. Germline CDR1 and CDR2: MNHEY and SMNVEV (reference sequence). CDR3 residues: CASARTPLGNQPQHF. The CDR3 DNA is TGTGCCAGCGCCCGGACTCCCCTGGGCAATCAGCCCCAGCATTTT.